The table lists the clone carrying this T cell receptor (beta chain) with a count of one. This could be a read error, since a much larger clone is one nucleotide away. The conserved phenylalanine or tryptophan is not found at the CDR3 terminus, so this likely reflects a read error. The sample comes from a study of human T cells and chemical hapten exposure. The ends lost 5 bases at V and 5 bases at J; junction bases unmatched: 7. The CDR3 is made up of 14 amino acids. Germline lookup yields CDR1 MGHDK and CDR2 SYGVNS. The time point is: patch test 1, 2 weeks after DPC sensitization. Treatment denoted: therapeutic diphenylcyclopropenone sensitization with weekly scalp DPC. Using its own MiXCR run on the RACE reads, TCRdb lists one record per CDR3 protein. Among approximately 110,000 distinct CDR3 sequences listed, about 10% were seen once.

This material consisted of whole blood, taken in connection with sensitization to the hapten diphenylcyclopropenone (DPC). The chain couples TRBV25-1 to TRBJ1-2; 8 nucleotides line up with TRBD1. The source of this sequence is a woman in her 40s with alopecia areata. Some clones in this sample may be carry-over from other donors' samples. In DNA, the CDR3 is TGTGCCAGCAGTATAGGGACAGGCCATTATGGCTACACCTAC. This translates into CASSIGTGHYGYTY.